A single sample gave rise to the 25 T cell receptor beta chains below, sequenced in a study of tumor-infiltrating lymphocytes in primary liver carcinoma. Germline DNA was extracted alongside blood RNA, which was obtained from unsorted whole blood. Production of TCR beta cDNA used 500 ng total RNA together with a constant-region primer. Amplification in three nested multiplex PCR rounds with slightly modified ARM-PCR gave rise to TCR beta libraries. A C-beta reverse primer was combined with TRBV1-TRBV30 forward primers in the first two PCR rounds, and each round had around 11 cycles. TCRdb re-derived calls from the multiplex PCR reads in MiXCR, one entry per CDR3 protein. The sample lists hundreds of thousands of distinct CDR3 sequences, over 55% occurring once. Sequenced material: peripheral blood. These receptors were collected from a man aged 40-55 years with primary liver carcinoma and hepatitis B virus infection.

The chain combines TRBV30 with TRBJ1-5, with D tentatively TRBD1 or TRBD2 (5 bases each). The DNA end is a closer match to TRBJ2-3, so the J assignment may be wrong. The CDR3 sequence is 15 residues long. From germline, CDR1 is GTSNPN and CDR2 SVGIG (reference sequence). The CDR3 sequence is CAWSVSRELGQPQYF. CDR3 coding DNA: TGTGCCTGGAGTGTATCCAGGGAGTTGGGTCAGCCCCAGTATTTT.

The chain recombines TRBV19 with TRBJ2-5, with unresolved D. CDR3 length: 13 residues. Germline V lookup: CDR1 LNHDA, CDR2 SQIVND (reference sequence). V lost 4 bases and J 5 bases, leaving 11 bases between the germline ends. CDR3 nucleotides: TGTGCCAGTAGTACCGGGTCTGGGGAGACCCAGTACTTC. Its protein is CASSTGSGETQYF.

As for this clonotype: One base away lies a much larger clone, so this may be a sequencing read error. The chain is built from TRBV10-3 and TRBJ1-1; possibly TRBD1 for D (6 bases). Germline loops: CDR1 ENHRY, CDR2 SYGVKD. The V gene lost 4 bases and the J gene lost 0 bases, with 18 bases spanning the gap. The CDR3 extends over 17 amino acids. CDR3 loop: CAISVSATQGMNTEAFF. DNA for the CDR3: TGTGCCATCAGTGTTTCGGCTACCCAGGGGATGAACACTGAAGCTTTCTTT.

This clonotype was counted at least ten times. The J gene is TRBJ2-7, the V gene TRBV28; D unclear. Germline V gene lookup returns CDR1 MDHEN and CDR2 SYDVKM. V lost 2 bases to trimming and J lost 6 bases, with 17 bases between them. This CDR3 is 15 amino acids long. The CDR3 DNA reads as TGTGCCAGCAGTTTAGTGGGAACCTATAACCGCGAGCAGTACTTC. This gives the protein CASSLVGTYNREQYF.

This clonotype was recorded once. A much bigger clone sits one base away, suggesting this may be a read error. The rearrangement joins TRBV6-1 to TRBJ1-4; tentative D call: TRBD1 (6 bases). Germline V lookup: CDR1 MNHNS, CDR2 SASEGT. The CDR3 extends over 14 amino acids. This CDR3 reads CASSEDRVNEKRFF. The CDR3, as DNA: TGTGCCAGCAGTGAAGACAGGGTCAATGAAAAACGGTTTTTT.

With respect to this clonotype: Given the absence of the conserved phenylalanine or tryptophan at the CDR3 end, a read error is likely. The V gene is TRBV28, the J gene TRBJ2-7; no firm D call. The CDR3 consists of 15 residues. The germline V and J ends were trimmed by 3 bases and 5 bases, with 17 bases remaining between them. CDR1 and CDR2 (germline): MDHEN, SYDVKM. The CDR3 loop is CASSFNGRSSDEQYY. The DNA of the CDR3 is TGTGCCAGCAGTTTTAACGGGCGGTCCAGTGACGAGCAGTACTAC.

Concerning this clonotype itself: One junction end does not reproduce the germline sequence, and a read error may be involved. The V and J genes are TRBV6-5 and TRBJ2-7; 9 bases line up with TRBD1. The CDR3 extends over 14 amino acids. The germline V gene encodes CDR1 MNHEY and CDR2 SVGAGI. The CDR3 sequence: CVSSLGQGRLEQYF. The CDR3 DNA reads as TGTGTCAGCAGTTTGGGACAGGGTCGATTAGAGCAGTACTTC.

Of note for this clonotype: The junction and the germline gene differ at one end; a read error may be behind it. The chain carries TRBV11-2 and TRBJ1-2; D might be TRBD1 (5 bases). This CDR3 has 11 amino acids. The germline V gene encodes CDR1 SGHAT and CDR2 FQNNGV. The CDR3 DNA follows: TGCGCCAACAGCACCCCAGGGTACTACACCTTC. Encoded protein: CANSTPGYYTF.

With respect to this clonotype: Given a much more abundant clone one base away, this may be a read error. The J gene is TRBJ2-1, the V gene TRBV10-3; 8 bases fit TRBD2. CDR1 and CDR2 (germline): ENHRY, SYGVKD. V was clipped by 8 bases and J by 5 bases; unmatched bases: 8. The CDR3 runs 14 residues. The CDR3 sequence is CAIWGSGSHNEQFF. The CDR3 coding sequence is TGTGCCATCTGGGGGAGCGGGAGCCACAATGAGCAGTTCTTC.

This chain uses TRBV29-1 with TRBJ2-5; 7 nucleotides agree with TRBD2. The germline V gene encodes CDR1 SQVTM and CDR2 ANQGSEA. Trimming took 2 bases from V and 3 from J; bases not matched to a gene: 12. The CDR3 runs to 16 residues. The CDR3 sequence: CSVESVREWTKETQYF. CDR3 DNA: TGCAGCGTTGAATCCGTGCGGGAGTGGACTAAAGAGACCCAGTACTTC.

This clonotype was seen only a few times. Being one base from a much bigger clone, this may be a read error. The J gene is TRBJ2-7, the V gene TRBV5-6; 7 bases map to TRBD1. The ends lost 4 bases at V and 2 bases at J; junction bases unmatched: 21. The CDR3 loop spans 19 amino acids. Germline CDR1 and CDR2: SGHDT and YYEEEE. The CDR3 region is CASSATGAREGQNPYEQYF. The CDR3 region has the DNA TGTGCCAGCAGCGCCACAGGGGCCCGCGAGGGGCAGAACCCCTACGAGCAGTACTTC.

Concerning this clonotype: A junction boundary mismatches the germline segment, possibly from a read error. The CDR3 spells CASRMDSYNEQIF. DNA of the CDR3: TGCGCCAGCAGGATGGACAGTTACAATGAGCAGATCTTC. The chain employs TRBV5-1 and TRBJ2-1; tentative D call: TRBD1 (6 bases). This CDR3 has 13 amino acids. Germline V CDR1 and CDR2: SGHRS, YFSETQ.

Regarding this clonotype: One end of the junction does not line up with germline, which may come from a read error. The rearrangement joins TRBV5-6 to TRBJ2-1; 8 bases map to TRBD2. Germline V gene lookup returns CDR1 SGHDT and CDR2 YYEEEE. The CDR3 extends over 14 amino acids. CDR3 sequence: CARSLVGRANEQFF. CDR3 DNA sequence: TGTGCCAGAAGCTTGGTCGGGAGGGCAAATGAGCAGTTCTTC.

The chain combines TRBV6-5 with TRBJ1-5, with D unresolved. The V gene's germline CDR1 is MNHEY and CDR2 SVGAGI. V was shortened by 8 bases and J by 3 bases, with 17 bases between the two germline ends. This CDR3 has 15 residues. The DNA of the CDR3 is TGTGCCAGCGGCTTCCGACTGGGTACCAATCAGCCCCAGCATTTT. Its translation: CASGFRLGTNQPQHF.

The rearrangement uses TRBV30 and TRBJ1-2, with 7 nucleotides matching TRBD1. CDR1 GTSNPN and CDR2 SVGIG come from the germline V gene (reference sequence). The CDR3 length is 14 residues. J lost 4 bases, V lost 2 bases, and 7 bases had no gene match. The CDR3 DNA follows: TGTGCCTGGAGTCTGACAGGGATCGGCTATGGCTACACCTTC. Translation gives CAWSLTGIGYGYTF. The full variable domain, completed using reference TRBV30 and TRBJ1-2, is SQTIHQWPATLVQPVGSPLSLECTVEGTSNPNLYWYRQAAGRGLQLLFYSVGIGQISSEVPQNLSASRPQDRQFILSSKKLLLSDSGFYLCAWSLTGIGYGYTFGSGTRLTVV.

In its sample, this clonotype was seen many times. This chain uses TRBV29-1 with TRBJ2-7; 7 nucleotides line up with TRBD1. CDR1 and CDR2 from the germline V gene are SQVTM and ANQGSEA. J was trimmed by 6 bases and V by 5 bases; bases with no gene match: 7. The CDR3 consists of 12 residues. As DNA, the CDR3 is TGCAGCGTTCGAGGGGGCGCTGTCGAGCAGTACTTC. Its protein is CSVRGGAVEQYF.

As for this clonotype: A much more abundant neighbour one base away suggests this may be a read error. This chain links TRBV14 with TRBJ2-2; D not resolved. The germline gives CDR1 SGHDN, CDR2 FVKESK. CDR3 length equals 12 residues. CDR3 DNA: TGTGTCAGCCGCCCGAACACCGGGGAGCTGTTTTTT. Translating it yields CVSRPNTGELFF.

Concerning this clonotype: It is likely a read error, because the conserved phenylalanine at the end of the CDR3 is missing. Written as DNA, the CDR3 is TGCGCCAGCAGCTTAACAGGGGACAACAATGAGCAGTTCCTC. Translation: CASSLTGDNNEQFL. The chain employs TRBV5-1 and TRBJ2-1; 7 bases match TRBD1. Germline lookup yields CDR1 SGHRS and CDR2 YFSETQ. V dropped 2 bases and J dropped 5; count of bases not matched to a gene: 4. The CDR3 contains 14 residues.

Details on this clonotype: A much larger clone differs from this one at a single base, so this may be a read error. This sequence joins TRBV5-6 and TRBJ2-5; the D gene could be TRBD1 or TRBD2 (5 bases each). Germline values: CDR1 SGHDT, CDR2 YYEEEE. Trimming left V 2 bases short and J 5 bases short, with 13 bases between. This CDR3 spans 14 amino acids. The CDR3 protein is CASSFPGSVETQYF. CDR3 in DNA: TGTGCCAGCAGCTTCCCAGGGAGTGTGGAGACCCAGTACTTC.

Comment on this clonotype: An end of the junction does not agree with germline; a read error may underlie this. V and J are TRBV29-1 and TRBJ2-7; D might be TRBD1 (5 bases). This CDR3 spans 13 amino acids. CDR1 is SQVTM and CDR2 is ANQGSEA in the germline V gene. CDR3 coding DNA: TGCAGCGTCCTCAGGGATTATTCCTACGAGCACTACTTC. Amino acids: CSVLRDYSYEHYF.

This clonotype was seen only once. The genes are TRBV29-1 and TRBJ2-5; D may match TRBD1 or TRBD2 (5 bases each). Germline lookup yields CDR1 SQVTM and CDR2 ANQGSEA. V gave up 4 bases and J gave up 9 bases, with 15 bases separating them. This CDR3 contains 12 residues. CDR3 DNA sequence: TGCAGCGTTGGACACTTACGAGGGGCCCAGTACTTC. Amino acids: CSVGHLRGAQYF. The variable domain in full, with the rest retrieved from reference TRBV29-1 and TRBJ2-5, is SAVISQKPSRDICQRGTSLTIQCQVDSQVTMMFWYRQQPGQSLTLIATANQGSEATYESGFVIDKFPISRPNLTFSTLTVSNMSPEDSSIYLCSVGHLRGAQYFGPGTRLLVL.

This clonotype was detected a few times. CDR3: CASSSDRGGIEQYF. CDR3 nucleotides: TGCGCCAGCAGTTCGGACAGGGGGGGTATCGAGCAGTACTTC. The chain couples TRBV5-1 to TRBJ2-7; TRBD1 aligns across 10 bases. Germline values: CDR1 SGHRS, CDR2 YFSETQ. CDR3 length: 14 amino acids. Trimming removed 5 bases from V and 6 bases from J; junction bases left unmatched: 8.

A remark on this clonotype: This may come from a read error, since a much larger clone is one base off. The chain employs TRBV7-9 and TRBJ1-6; D is undetermined. CDR1 is SEHNR, CDR2 FQNEAQ, per germline (reference sequence). This CDR3 comprises 14 residues. The CDR3 DNA follows: TGTGCCAGCAGCCTCATAGATTTCAATTCACCCCCCCACTTT. The encoded protein is CASSLIDFNSPPHF.

This clonotype was seen once. At one boundary the junction diverges from the germline segment, which might be a read error. This chain connects TRBV11-3 to TRBJ2-3; TRBD1 matches 11 bases. The CDR3 runs 19 residues. Germline V CDR1 and CDR2: SGHNT, YENEEA. DNA of the CDR3: TGTGCCAGCAGCTCCCGGAGAGGGACAGGGGGGATCGACACAGATACACAGTATTTT. It translates to CASSSRRGTGGIDTDTQYF.

This clonotype came up many times. The V call is TRBV14, the J call TRBJ2-1, with 9 nucleotides matching TRBD2. V shed 0 bases and J 2 bases; nucleotides not matched to a gene: 11. Germline V gene data show CDR1 as SGHDN and CDR2 as FVKESK. The CDR3 extends over 19 amino acids. CDR3 sequence reads: CASSQDVLGSGSPYNEQFF. In DNA form, the CDR3 reads TGTGCCAGCAGCCAAGATGTTCTGGGTAGCGGGAGCCCCTACAATGAGCAGTTCTTC.